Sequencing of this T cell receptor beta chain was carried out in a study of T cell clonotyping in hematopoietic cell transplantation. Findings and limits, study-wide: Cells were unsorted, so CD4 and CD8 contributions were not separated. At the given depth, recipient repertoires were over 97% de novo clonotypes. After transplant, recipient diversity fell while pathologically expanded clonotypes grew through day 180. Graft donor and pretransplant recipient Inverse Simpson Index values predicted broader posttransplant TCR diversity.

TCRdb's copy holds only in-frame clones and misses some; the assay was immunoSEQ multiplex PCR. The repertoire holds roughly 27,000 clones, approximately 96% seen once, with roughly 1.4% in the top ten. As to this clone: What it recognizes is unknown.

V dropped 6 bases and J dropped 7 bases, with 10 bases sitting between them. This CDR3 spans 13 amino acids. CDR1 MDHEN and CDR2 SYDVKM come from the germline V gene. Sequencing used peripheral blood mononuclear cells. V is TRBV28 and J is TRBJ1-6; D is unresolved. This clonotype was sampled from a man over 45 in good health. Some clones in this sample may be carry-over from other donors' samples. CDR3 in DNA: TGTGCCAGCAGCCTTACATCGAATTCACCCCTCCACTTT. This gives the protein CASSLTSNSPLHF. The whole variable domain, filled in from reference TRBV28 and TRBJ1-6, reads DVKVTQSSRYLVKRTGEKVFLECVQDMDHENMFWYRQDPGLGLRLIYFSYDVKMKEKGDIPEGYSVSREKKERFSLILESASTNQTSMYLCASSLTSNSPLHFGNGTRLTVT.